The T cell receptor beta chain described here comes from a study of T-cell memory formation after mild COVID-19. Study outcomes and limitations: CD4+ bias marked clones expanding day 15 to 37, unlike balanced contracting clones.

The authors produced TCR alpha and TCR beta cDNA libraries with sample barcodes and UMIs by 5'RACE using constant-segment primers. TCRdb recomputed calls from the 5' RACE reads with MiXCR, one row per CDR3 protein. The sample has some 110,000 distinct CDR3 sequences, over 10% seen once; the top ten hold around 30%. Trimming removed 2 bases from V and 5 bases from J, with 13 bases in between. The CDR3 loop spans 14 amino acids. This clonotype was seen more than once but under ten times. Its antigen is currently unknown. The TCR comes from an adult woman who had mild COVID-19 (a few samples of this study predate the infection). Cell type and time point are not known. The chain combines TRBV12-3 or TRBV12-4 with TRBJ2-7, with D unclear. Sequencing used PBMCs or a T cell subset sorted from them (not recorded which). The CDR3 region is CASSLPGSVNEQYF. CDR3 DNA: TGTGCCAGCAGTTTACCCGGATCGGTCAACGAGCAGTACTTC.